One sample yielded the 28 T cell receptor beta chains listed below, sequenced in a study of blood T cell repertoires in COVID-19. Only in-frame clones appear in the TCRdb table, and some are missing; sequencing was by immunoSEQ multiplex PCR. There are some 240,000 clones in the sample; around 84% occur only once, and approximately 4.5% lies in the top ten. The sequenced sample was PBMCs or T cells enriched from blood (not recorded which). The receptors derive from a man aged 25-45 years with acute COVID-19.

This chain connects TRBV27 to TRBJ2-2; 10 bases are shared with TRBD1. Germline CDR1 is MNHEY and CDR2 is SMNVEV (reference sequence). CDR3 length: 16 residues. V was pared by 7 bases and J by 5 bases, with 10 bases of the junction left unmatched. In DNA, the CDR3 is TGTGCCAGCAAGTCAACCGGGACAGGGGTTACCGGGGAGCTGTTTTTT. This encodes CASKSTGTGVTGELFF.

The J gene is TRBJ1-5, the V gene TRBV6-4; D unclear. This CDR3 is built from 13 residues. The V end lost 9 bases, the J end lost 9 bases, and 18 bases lay between the germline ends. Germline V gene lookup returns CDR1 MRHNA and CDR2 SNTAGT. The CDR3 bases are TGTGCCAGTCGGATGGGCAAAAGACGGCCCCAGCATTTT. Amino acid sequence: CASRMGKRRPQHF.

This clone has only a few counts. Other DNA sequences in this sample translate to the same CDR3. V gene TRBV10-3 combines with J gene TRBJ2-3; D gene uncertain. This CDR3 is 12 amino acids long. Germline V gives CDR1 ENHRY, CDR2 SYGVKD. V lost 3 bases, J lost 4 bases, and 5 bases lay in between. The CDR3 is CAISERADTQYF. As DNA, the CDR3 is TGTGCCATCAGTGAACGGGCAGATACGCAGTATTTT.

V usage is TRBV5-1 and J usage is TRBJ1-3; D perhaps matches TRBD1 (6 bases). Germline V gene lookup returns CDR1 SGHRS and CDR2 YFSETQ. The CDR3 consists of 16 residues. The V gene lost 4 bases and the J gene lost 1 base, with 15 bases spanning the gap. CDR3 residues: CASSQGGGGSGNTIYF. Written as DNA, the CDR3 is TGCGCCAGCAGCCAAGGGGGGGGTGGTTCTGGAAACACCATATATTTT.

This chain joins TRBV13 and TRBJ1-1, with D perhaps matching TRBD1 (6 bases). The CDR3 is 14 amino acids. Trimming removed 3 bases from V and 4 bases from J, with 12 bases in between. Per germline, CDR1 PRHDT and CDR2 FYEKMQ (reference sequence). The CDR3 reads CASSLWEGGTEAFF. The CDR3 bases are TGTGCCAGCAGCTTGTGGGAAGGGGGCACTGAAGCTTTCTTT.

The chain employs TRBV5-1 and TRBJ2-3; perhaps TRBD2 as D (6 bases). Germline CDR1 and CDR2: SGHRS and YFSETQ. V shed 5 bases and J shed 2 bases, with 18 bases lying between them. The CDR3 extends over 16 amino acids. CDR3 sequence (DNA): TGCGCCAGCAGACCTGAGGCGGGGCCTAACACAGATACGCAGTATTTT. Translating it yields CASRPEAGPNTDTQYF.

CDR3 sequence reads: CASSPGTSLGYEQYV. CDR3 DNA sequence: TGTGCCAGCAGCCCTGGGACTTCCCTGGGGTACGAGCAGTACGTC. The rearrangement links TRBV6-2 or TRBV6-3 to TRBJ2-7, with D perhaps TRBD2 (6 bases). V lost 6 bases and J 4 bases, leaving 19 bases between the germline ends. The germline V gene has CDR1 MNHEY and CDR2 SVGEGT. The CDR3 is 15 amino acids.

The chain carries TRBV19 and TRBJ1-4; maybe TRBD1 (5 bases). Germline CDR1 is LNHDA and CDR2 is SQIVND (reference sequence). V was cut by 3 bases and J by 2 bases, with 13 bases left in between. CDR3 length: 16 amino acids. As DNA, the CDR3 is TGTGCCAGTAGTATCAGACCCCCAGGGACTAATGAAAAACTGTTTTTT. Translating gives CASSIRPPGTNEKLFF.

The chain is built from TRBV28 and TRBJ2-7; weak D call: TRBD2 (6 bases). Germline CDR1 and CDR2: MDHEN and SYDVKM. V lost 4 bases and J lost 0, with 10 bases in between. This CDR3 contains 14 residues. The CDR3 loop reads CASSSAGSSYEQYV. In DNA, the CDR3 is TGTGCCAGCAGTTCAGCCGGGAGCTCCTACGAGCAGTACGTC.

The CDR3 loop reads CASSFSGTSGGREQFF. CDR3 nucleotides: TGTGCCAGCAGCTTTTCCGGGACTAGCGGGGGGAGGGAGCAGTTCTTC. J is TRBJ2-1 and V is TRBV7-2; TRBD2 matches 15 bases. In germline, CDR1 is SGHTA, CDR2 FQGNSA. The V and J ends lost 3 bases and 10 bases, in that order; junction bases with no gene match: 7. The CDR3 totals 16 residues.

The CDR3 DNA follows: TGTGCCAGCAGCTTCTACTCTGGGGCCAACGTCCTGACTTTC. It translates to CASSFYSGANVLTF. The chain carries TRBV7-6 and TRBJ2-6; D gene uncertain. Germline CDR1 and CDR2: SGHVS and FNYEAQ. This CDR3 has 14 residues. Trimming cost V 3 bases and J 0 bases, with 3 bases left between them.

This clone came up a few times. V and J are TRBV15 and TRBJ2-1, with D possibly being TRBD1 (5 bases). In germline, CDR1 is LNHNV, CDR2 YYDKDF (reference sequence). CDR3 size: 14 residues. V lost 5 bases and J lost 4, with 12 bases in between. CDR3 in amino acids: CATSGKQEYNEQFF. For the CDR3, the DNA is TGTGCCACCAGCGGGAAACAGGAATACAATGAGCAGTTCTTC.

This chain uses TRBV19 with TRBJ2-5; D uncertain. The V end lost 6 bases, the J end lost 5 bases, and 19 bases lay between the germline ends. CDR3 size: 15 residues. Looked up from germline, CDR1 is LNHDA and CDR2 is SQIVND (reference sequence). In nucleotides, the CDR3 is TGTGCCAGTAGCAATGGCGCTCAGGTTACCGAGACCCAGTACTTC. Protein: CASSNGAQVTETQYF.

This sequence joins TRBV6-4 and TRBJ2-5; D unresolved. Germline lookup yields CDR1 MRHNA and CDR2 SNTAGT. With 5 bases removed from V and 0 bases from J, the gap between germline ends came to 7 bases. The CDR3 length is 13 residues. The DNA for the CDR3 is TGTGCCAGCAGTCCAGGTTACCAAGAGACCCAGTACTTC. Protein sequence: CASSPGYQETQYF.

The V gene is TRBV28, the J gene TRBJ1-2; D unresolved. The CDR3 runs 13 residues. Germline V gives CDR1 MDHEN, CDR2 SYDVKM. The V and J ends lost 6 bases and 3 bases respectively, with 11 bases between them. CDR3 nucleotide sequence: TGTGCCAGCAGCCCGGTCGAGGACTATGGCTACACCTTC. This sequence encodes CASSPVEDYGYTF.

The CDR3 sequence is CASNPTPTSGNTIYF. DNA for the CDR3: TGTGCCAGCAACCCCACACCAACCTCTGGAAACACCATATATTTT. The rearrangement links TRBV2 to TRBJ1-3; unclear D gene. The V end lost 7 bases, the J end lost 0 bases, and 13 bases lay between the germline ends. The CDR3 has 15 residues. Germline assignment: CDR1 SNHLY and CDR2 FYNNEI. Full variable domain (outside the CDR3, taken from reference TRBV2 and TRBJ1-3): EPEVTQTPSHQVTQMGQEVILRCVPISNHLYFYWYRQILGQKVEFLVSFYNNEISEKSEIFDDQFSVERPDGSNFTLKIRSTKLEDSAMYFCASNPTPTSGNTIYFGEGSWLTVV.

Here the CDR3 reads CASSLSRGSRGRNNEQFF. The CDR3 DNA reads TGTGCCAGCAGCTTATCTCGGGGGAGTCGGGGCAGGAACAATGAGCAGTTCTTC. This sequence joins TRBV11-2 and TRBJ2-1, with a weak D call TRBD2 (6 bases). Looked up from germline, CDR1 is SGHAT and CDR2 is FQNNGV. This CDR3 is 18 amino acids long. V dropped 2 bases and J dropped 5 bases, with 22 bases sitting between them.

The rearrangement links TRBV10-2 to TRBJ1-2; D unresolved. This CDR3 has 13 residues. V lost 2 bases and J lost 4, with 8 bases in between. The V gene's germline CDR1 is WSHSY and CDR2 SAAADI. The CDR3 loop is CASSEAQVYGYTF. CDR3 nucleotide sequence: TGCGCCAGCAGTGAGGCACAAGTCTATGGCTACACCTTC.

The chain couples TRBV7-3 to TRBJ2-3, with D possibly matching TRBD2 (6 bases). Per germline, CDR1 SGHTA and CDR2 FQGTGA. Trimming left V 5 bases short and J 5 bases short, with 14 bases between. CDR3 length: 14 residues. Here the CDR3 reads CASSIGRGRDTQYF. The DNA of the CDR3 is TGTGCCAGCAGCATCGGGAGAGGCCGAGATACGCAGTATTTT.

The V gene is TRBV6-5, the J gene TRBJ2-1, with 7 bases matching TRBD2. The CDR3 loop spans 16 amino acids. Trimming cost V 1 base and J 6 bases; bases outside gene matches: 9. CDR1 MNHEY and CDR2 SVGAGI come from the germline V gene. CDR3 nucleotide sequence: TGTGCCAGCAGTTACTATCGTGGGAGGGCGGCCAATGAGCAGTTCTTC. It translates to CASSYYRGRAANEQFF.

With respect to this clone: A read error may produce the germline difference seen at one junction end. The rearrangement uses TRBV5-1 and TRBJ2-1; 10 bases fit TRBD1. This CDR3 has 15 amino acids. The germline CDR1 and CDR2 sequences are SGHRS and YFSETQ. The CDR3 here is CASSGGTGDYNEQFF. CDR3 DNA sequence: TGTGCCAGCAGCGGTGGGACAGGGGATTACAATGAGCAGTTCTTC.

This chain uses TRBV6-5 with TRBJ1-2; TRBD1 is a possible D gene (5 bases). Per the germline V gene, CDR1 is MNHEY and CDR2 is SVGAGI. V shed 6 bases and J shed 6 bases, with 14 bases lying between them. CDR3 length: 13 residues. The CDR3 nucleotides are TGTGCCAGCAGGACCAGGGTATTGGATGGCTACACCTTC. It specifies CASRTRVLDGYTF.

The V gene is TRBV23-1, the J gene TRBJ2-1; 9 positions match TRBD1. TRBV23-1 is designated an ORF whose function remains uncertain. This CDR3 has 15 amino acids. V lost 7 bases to trimming and J lost 10 bases; unmatched junction nucleotides: 14. This CDR3 is CASNPTGTGFEEQFF. CDR3 sequence (DNA): TGCGCCAGCAACCCAACCGGGACAGGGTTTGAAGAGCAGTTCTTC.

In nucleotides, the CDR3 is TGCGCCAGCAGATCTACAGGGATTAACATTCAGTACTTC. This codes for CASRSTGINIQYF. The rearrangement joins TRBV5-1 to TRBJ2-4; a weak D match, TRBD1 (6 bases). V was pared by 5 bases and J by 7 bases, with 13 bases between. CDR1 and CDR2 (germline): SGHRS, YFSETQ. This CDR3 spans 13 amino acids.

The genes are TRBV13 and TRBJ1-2, with 11 bases matching TRBD1. With V trimmed by 6 bases and J by 7 bases, 7 bases remained unmatched. CDR3 length: 14 amino acids. CDR1 and CDR2 (germline): PRHDT, FYEKMQ (reference sequence). The CDR3 region is CASRVGQGGGGYTF. CDR3 in DNA: TGTGCCAGCAGGGTGGGACAGGGGGGTGGTGGCTACACCTTC. Using reference TRBV13 and TRBJ1-2 for the parts outside the CDR3, the full variable domain is AAGVIQSPRHLIKEKRETATLKCYPIPRHDTVYWYQQGPGQDPQFLISFYEKMQSDKGSIPDRFSAQQFSDYHSELNMSSLELGDSALYFCASRVGQGGGGYTFGSGTRLTVV.

The count of this clone is one. This chain links TRBV5-4 with TRBJ2-5; D gene uncertain. Germline CDR1 SGHNT, CDR2 YYREEE (reference sequence). There are 13 residues in the CDR3. V dropped 4 bases and J dropped 2 bases, with 9 bases sitting between them. As DNA, the CDR3 is TGTGCCAGCAGCCCCATGTTTCAAGAGACCCAGTACTTC. Protein product: CASSPMFQETQYF. The full variable domain, in which reference TRBV5-4 and TRBJ2-5 provide the parts outside the CDR3, is ETGVTQSPTHLIKTRGQQVTLRCSSQSGHNTVSWYQQALGQGPQFIFQYYREEENGRGNFPPRFSGLQFPNYSSELNVNALELDDSALYLCASSPMFQETQYFGPGTRLLVL.

This clone showed up just once. The chain uses TRBV7-9 and TRBJ1-2, with D maybe TRBD1 (5 bases). Per the germline V gene, CDR1 is SEHNR and CDR2 is FQNEAQ (reference sequence). The CDR3 spans 12 residues. Trimming removed 1 base from V and 7 bases from J, with 7 bases in between. This CDR3 is CASSLGTIGYTF. DNA for the CDR3: TGTGCCAGCAGCTTAGGGACAATTGGCTACACCTTC.

The V gene is TRBV6-5, the J gene TRBJ1-5, with TRBD1 matching 7 bases. V trimming: 5 bases; J trimming: 0 bases; junction bases outside the gene matches: 4. The CDR3 length is 15 residues. Germline V gene sequence: CDR1 MNHEY, CDR2 SVGAGI. The CDR3 loop reads CASSPDRRSNQPQHF. CDR3 in DNA: TGTGCCAGCAGTCCGGACAGGCGTAGCAATCAGCCCCAGCATTTT.